The next 29 T cell receptor beta chains were all read from a single sample in a study of identical twins (dated by TCRdb to the mid-2010s). The library was prepared using 5' RACE. TCRdb records Illumina HiSeq 2000 as the sequencer. In TCRdb, the public reads were trimmed at Q25 with fastp and aligned with MiXCR, with productive beta chains retained. Each entry merges the rows of one CDR3 protein and shows their most common DNA and genes. The sample contains more than 1.5 million distinct CDR3 sequences, roughly a third of them found a single time. The ten largest account for about 0.25% of the sample. Sample: cord blood. The receptors stem from a newborn girl in good health.

This clonotype has just a few counts. This chain uses TRBV25-1 with TRBJ1-5; TRBD1 agrees at 7 bases. CDR3 length: 15 residues. Trimming at V came to 1 base and at J to 4 bases, leaving 4 bases not matched to a gene. Germline V gene data show CDR1 as MGHDK and CDR2 as SYGVNS. The DNA for the CDR3 is TGTGCCAGCAGTGAATCGGGACAGTCAAATCAGCCCCAGCATTTT. Its protein product is CASSESGQSNQPQHF. Full variable domain (rest looked up from reference TRBV25-1 and TRBJ1-5): EADIYQTPRYLVIGTGKKITLECSQTMGHDKMYWYQQDPGMELHLIHYSYGVNSTEKGDLSSESTVSRIRTEHFPLTLESARPSHTSQYLCASSESGQSNQPQHFGDGTRLSIL.

The sample holds a few counts of this clonotype. The chain recombines TRBV9 with TRBJ2-7, with D perhaps TRBD2 (6 bases). The CDR3 runs to 17 residues. The V end was cut by 0 bases, the J end by 0 bases, with 16 bases between. CDR1 is SGDLS and CDR2 is YYNGEE in the germline V gene. CDR3 DNA: TGTGCCAGCAGCGTAGCCCCCCTCGGACTAAGCTCCTACGAGCAGTACTTC. Translation gives CASSVAPLGLSSYEQYF.

This chain links TRBV4-1 with TRBJ2-2; TRBD1 might be the D (6 bases). Germline V gives CDR1 MGHRA, CDR2 YSYEKL. The V end lost 0 bases, the J end lost 2 bases, and 16 bases lay between the germline ends. The CDR3 length is 18 residues. For the CDR3, the DNA is TGCGCCAGCAGCCAAGATCCCATTACAGGGCTTAACACCGGGGAGCTGTTTTTT. This gives the protein CASSQDPITGLNTGELFF.

This clonotype came up a few times. CDR3 protein: CASSVEVDLGDIQYF. As DNA, the CDR3 is TGTGCCAGCAGCGTAGAAGTGGACCTGGGGGACATTCAGTACTTC. The chain joins TRBV9 to TRBJ2-4; D is possibly TRBD1 or TRBD2 (5 bases each). Trimming pared 0 bases from V and 8 bases from J, leaving 15 bases between. The CDR3 is made up of 15 amino acids. The germline V gene has CDR1 SGDLS and CDR2 YYNGEE.

V usage is TRBV12-3 or TRBV12-4 and J usage is TRBJ2-3; D is undetermined. The CDR3 sequence is 15 residues long. The V end lost 2 bases, the J end lost 5 bases, and 14 bases lay between the germline ends. The DNA for the CDR3 is TGTGCCAGCAGTTTAATTCAGATACGCGTAGATACGCAGTATTTT. Protein product: CASSLIQIRVDTQYF.

This chain links TRBV10-3 with TRBJ1-1; TRBD1 aligns across 9 bases. V dropped 8 bases and J dropped 11; count of bases not matched to a gene: 6. CDR1 and CDR2 (germline): ENHRY, SYGVKD. This CDR3 contains 11 residues. The DNA for the CDR3 is TGTGCCATCGGTACACAGGGGGCGGCTTTCTTT. Translation gives CAIGTQGAAFF.

In its sample, this clonotype was seen a few times. The rearrangement links TRBV9 to TRBJ2-5; 9 bases align to TRBD2. Trimming removed 0 bases from V and 5 bases from J; junction bases left unmatched: 5. Germline-derived CDR1 and CDR2 are SGDLS and YYNGEE. The length of the CDR3 is 15 residues. The CDR3 loop reads CASSVGGTSWETQYF. CDR3 DNA sequence: TGTGCCAGCAGCGTAGGGGGGACTAGCTGGGAGACCCAGTACTTC.

This clonotype was seen repeatedly, ten times or more. The chain carries TRBV6-1 and TRBJ2-6; D is uncertain. Germline V lookup: CDR1 MNHNS, CDR2 SASEGT. The CDR3 sequence is 12 residues long. Between the trimmed V and J ends, which lost 6 bases and 3 bases, there was a span of 3 bases. CDR3 amino acids: CASRVGANVLTF. CDR3 coding DNA: TGTGCCAGCAGGGTTGGGGCCAACGTCCTGACTTTC.

This clonotype occurred a few times. The J gene is TRBJ2-1, the V gene TRBV24-1, with 10 bases matching TRBD1. Germline V gene sequence: CDR1 KGHDR, CDR2 SFDVKD. There are 15 residues in the CDR3. V was clipped by 4 bases and J by 9 bases; unmatched bases: 8. The CDR3 sequence: CATSDRGQGGGEQFF. In nucleotides, the CDR3 is TGTGCCACCAGTGACCGCGGACAGGGGGGCGGTGAGCAGTTCTTC.

The rearrangement uses TRBV10-3 and TRBJ2-1; 11 nucleotides agree with TRBD2. Germline loops: CDR1 ENHRY, CDR2 SYGVKD. This CDR3 has 14 amino acids. J gave up 10 bases and V 4 bases, and 6 bases lay outside the gene matches. In DNA, the CDR3 is TGTGCCATCAGTGGACTAGCGGGATGGGGAGAGCAGTTCTTC. It encodes CAISGLAGWGEQFF.

Details on this clonotype: An end of the junction differs from the germline gene, which may be a read error. The chain links TRBV2 to TRBJ1-2, with TRBD1 matching over 10 bases. Germline lookup yields CDR1 SNHLY and CDR2 FYNNEI. The CDR3 sequence is 14 residues long. The CDR3 reads CASIRTGGTGGCTF. Here the CDR3 DNA reads TGTGCCAGCATAAGGACAGGGGGTACGGGTGGCTGCACCTTC.

This clonotype was recorded a few times. The chain carries TRBV4-1 and TRBJ2-3; TRBD2 aligns across 7 bases. Germline CDR1 reads MGHRA; CDR2 reads YSYEKL. J was trimmed by 0 bases and V by 1 base; bases with no gene match: 4. The CDR3 sequence is 16 residues long. The CDR3 nucleotides read TGCGCCAGCAGCCAAGTGGGGGGGATTAGCACAGATACGCAGTATTTT. This gives the protein CASSQVGGISTDTQYF.

The V and J genes are TRBV11-2 and TRBJ2-1, with 11 positions matching TRBD2. CDR3 length equals 17 residues. V shed 4 bases and J 4 bases; nucleotides not matched to a gene: 9. Germline values: CDR1 SGHAT, CDR2 FQNNGV. The CDR3 bases are TGTGCCAGCAGCTCTAAGTCCCTAGCGGGGGGTTACAATGAGCAGTTCTTC. It specifies CASSSKSLAGGYNEQFF.

This clonotype came up a few times. The genes are TRBV14 and TRBJ2-3; 8 bases agree with TRBD2. Per germline, CDR1 SGHDN and CDR2 FVKESK. V trimming: 4 bases; J trimming: 0 bases; junction bases outside the gene matches: 6. The CDR3 consists of 16 residues. The CDR3 loop reads CASSPVAGSSTDTQYF. The CDR3 DNA reads as TGTGCCAGCAGCCCTGTAGCGGGGTCTAGCACAGATACGCAGTATTTT.

Points on this clonotype: The junction and the germline gene differ at one end; a read error may be behind it. The chain couples TRBV20-1 to TRBJ1-2, with TRBD1 identical over 9 bases. The CDR3 sequence is 14 residues long. CDR1 and CDR2 (germline): DFQATT, SNEGSKA (reference sequence). The CDR3 region is CSAEGTGWLFGYIF. Written as DNA, the CDR3 is TGCAGTGCTGAGGGGACAGGGTGGCTATTTGGCTACATCTTC.

A remark on this clonotype: One end of the junction does not line up with germline, which may come from a read error. The chain carries TRBV6-2 or TRBV6-3 and TRBJ2-1; D not certain. CDR3 length: 14 residues. Per the germline V gene, CDR1 is MNHEY and CDR2 is SVGEGT. In DNA, the CDR3 is TGTGCCGGCAGTTACCACTCGACCTACAATGAGCAGTTCTTC. The encoded protein is CAGSYHSTYNEQFF.

In regard to this clonotype: Sequence at one end of the junction differs from germline and may be a read error. The V gene is TRBV20-1, the J gene TRBJ2-7; D may be TRBD2 (6 bases). CDR1 is DFQATT and CDR2 is SNEGSKA in the germline V gene (reference sequence). The CDR3 has 14 amino acids. The CDR3 sequence is CSTSLQGPSYEQYF. The CDR3 DNA is TGCAGTACTAGCCTCCAGGGCCCGTCCTACGAGCAGTACTTC.

A few counts support this clonotype. The V call is TRBV7-2, the J call TRBJ2-3, with TRBD2 matching 8 bases. Looked up from germline, CDR1 is SGHTA and CDR2 is FQGNSA. The CDR3 covers 18 residues. Trimming at V came to 7 bases and at J to 2 bases, leaving 17 bases not matched to a gene. The chain's CDR3 is CASIQEESGGTYTDTQYF. CDR3 bases: TGTGCCAGCATCCAGGAGGAAAGCGGGGGAACCTACACAGATACGCAGTATTTT.

This clonotype appeared a few times. The CDR3 here is CASSTPSGKVGGYTF. DNA of the CDR3: TGTGCCAGTAGTACCCCAAGCGGGAAAGTTGGTGGCTACACCTTC. The rearrangement uses TRBV19 and TRBJ1-2, with no clear D. Germline-derived CDR1 and CDR2 are LNHDA and SQIVND (reference sequence). CDR3 size: 15 residues. The germline V and J ends were trimmed by 4 bases and 7 bases, with 19 bases remaining between them.

CDR3: CASSFTPTDIQYF. CDR3 DNA: TGTGCCAGCAGTTTTACTCCCACGGACATTCAGTACTTC. The rearrangement links TRBV12-3 or TRBV12-4 to TRBJ2-4; D is unresolved. The V end lost 3 bases, the J end lost 8 bases, and 11 bases lay between the germline ends. The CDR3 loop spans 13 amino acids.

Only a few counts were recorded for this clonotype. The chain recombines TRBV9 with TRBJ2-1; 11 bases map to TRBD2. Looked up from germline, CDR1 is SGDLS and CDR2 is YYNGEE. V lost 3 bases to trimming and J lost 3 bases; unmatched junction nucleotides: 5. This CDR3 has 16 amino acids. The CDR3 spells CASSEAGLAVYNEQFF. The CDR3, as DNA: TGTGCCAGCAGCGAGGCGGGACTAGCGGTCTACAATGAGCAGTTCTTC. The variable domain in full, with the rest retrieved from reference TRBV9 and TRBJ2-1, is DSGVTQTPKHLITATGQRVTLRCSPRSGDLSVYWYQQSLDQGLQFLIQYYNGEERAKGNILERFSAQQFPDLHSELNLSSLELGDSALYFCASSEAGLAVYNEQFFGPGTRLTVL.

This clonotype was seen a few times. This chain links TRBV5-1 with TRBJ2-3, with TRBD2 matching over 14 bases. In germline, CDR1 is SGHRS, CDR2 YFSETQ. The CDR3 is 16 residues long. Trimming cost V 4 bases and J 7 bases; bases outside gene matches: 8. CDR3 bases: TGCGCCAGCAGCCCTCGGACTAGCGGGGGGCTAAATACGCAGTATTTT. It specifies CASSPRTSGGLNTQYF.

Many counts were recorded for this clonotype. V gene TRBV28 combines with J gene TRBJ1-1; TRBD1 might be the D (6 bases). V was cut by 8 bases and J by 1 base, with 11 bases left in between. Germline V gives CDR1 MDHEN, CDR2 SYDVKM. The CDR3 is 13 amino acids. CDR3 residues: CASSGTPNTEAFF. The CDR3 DNA reads as TGTGCCAGCTCCGGGACACCGAACACTGAAGCTTTCTTT. The full variable domain, rest sourced from reference TRBV28 and TRBJ1-1, is DVKVTQSSRYLVKRTGEKVFLECVQDMDHENMFWYRQDPGLGLRLIYFSYDVKMKEKGDIPEGYSVSREKKERFSLILESASTNQTSMYLCASSGTPNTEAFFGQGTRLTVV.

This chain links TRBV20-1 with TRBJ2-7; no definite D call. The CDR3 covers 16 residues. Germline V gene sequence: CDR1 DFQATT, CDR2 SNEGSKA (reference sequence). V was cut by 0 bases and J by 1 base, with 16 bases left in between. CDR3 DNA: TGCAGTGCTAGAGATAAAGCACTACCGGCTTCCTACGAGCAGTACTTC. It specifies CSARDKALPASYEQYF.

About this clonotype itself: A much bigger clone sits one base away, suggesting this may be a read error. The chain uses TRBV12-3 or TRBV12-4 and TRBJ2-3, with a tentative D call TRBD2 (5 bases). Trimming removed 3 bases from V and 4 bases from J, with 11 bases in between. CDR3 length: 14 amino acids. The CDR3 DNA is TGTGCCAGCAGTTTGAGGGTGGGCCCAGATACGCAGTATTTT. Translating it yields CASSLRVGPDTQYF.

In its sample, this clonotype was seen a few times. This chain connects TRBV2 to TRBJ2-7; D is ambiguous. CDR1 is SNHLY, CDR2 FYNNEI, per germline. The CDR3 length is 10 residues. Trimming stripped 6 bases from V and 5 bases from J, with 5 bases between. CDR3 amino acids: CASRPNEQYF. The CDR3 DNA reads as TGTGCCAGCAGACCAAACGAGCAGTACTTC.

This clonotype was seen more than once but under ten times. The chain has TRBV20-1 and TRBJ2-3, with D unresolved. With 1 base removed from V and 5 bases from J, the gap between germline ends came to 10 bases. Germline CDR1 and CDR2: DFQATT and SNEGSKA (reference sequence). This CDR3 region has 13 residues. This CDR3 is CSARVSVEDTQYF. CDR3 DNA: TGCAGTGCTAGAGTCAGCGTGGAAGATACGCAGTATTTT.

The gene calls are TRBV5-1 and TRBJ1-6; perhaps TRBD1 as D (5 bases). Germline V lookup: CDR1 SGHRS, CDR2 YFSETQ. The CDR3 is 14 amino acids. Trimming stripped 4 bases from V and 8 bases from J, with 13 bases between. The CDR3 sequence is CASSGTGIDSPLHF. The CDR3 DNA follows: TGCGCCAGCAGCGGGACTGGGATTGATTCACCCCTCCACTTT. Full variable domain (outside the CDR3, taken from reference TRBV5-1 and TRBJ1-6): KAGVTQTPRYLIKTRGQQVTLSCSPISGHRSVSWYQQTPGQGLQFLFEYFSETQRNKGNFPGRFSGRQFSNSRSEMNVSTLELGDSALYLCASSGTGIDSPLHFGNGTRLTVT.

The V gene is TRBV7-2, the J gene TRBJ1-2; 7 bases agree with TRBD1. The CDR3 sequence is 16 residues long. Germline assignment: CDR1 SGHTA and CDR2 FQGNSA. V gave up 4 bases and J gave up 5 bases; unmatched junction bases: 13. CDR3 sequence: CASSSRRGQLGYGYTF. In DNA form, the CDR3 reads TGTGCCAGCAGCTCCCGAAGGGGACAGCTCGGGTATGGCTACACCTTC.